Included here is one T cell receptor (beta chain) sequence, with context. Primers included in the PCR were 60 Vbeta and 13 Jbeta primers. Produced via immunoSEQ multiplex PCR; TCRdb's table is partial and in-frame only. The table has some 200,000 clones, around 70% seen once. This specimen belongs to a study of cytomegalovirus exposure and HLA in healthy donors. Sequenced sample: PBMCs. The source of this sequence is a man aged 40-55 years in good health and CMV-seropositive.

CDR3 in DNA: TGTGCCAGCAGTTTAACAGGGGGCTACGTGGACACTGAAGCTTTCTTT. This translates into CASSLTGGYVDTEAFF. The chain uses TRBV27 and TRBJ1-1, with 9 bases fitting TRBD1. Germline CDR1 MNHEY, CDR2 SMNVEV (reference sequence). Trimming cost V 2 bases and J 3 bases; bases outside gene matches: 7. The CDR3 runs 16 residues.